The 26 T cell receptor beta chains presented below share a single source sample, sequenced in a study of graft-versus-host responses after intestinal transplantation. Which antigens these TCRs recognize remains unknown. Some clones are missing from TCRdb's copy, which holds only in-frame ones; the method was immunoSEQ multiplex PCR. The data contain 60,000 to 80,000 clones, about 90% of them seen just once; the ten biggest clones take up about 1.3%. The sequenced sample was unstimulated CD8+ T cells sorted from spleen or lymph node cells, obtained before intestinal transplant. These receptors were collected from a human donor who received an intestinal transplant.

V is TRBV5-6 and J is TRBJ1-5, with no clear D. The CDR3 covers 12 residues. V lost 3 bases and J 5 bases, leaving 6 bases between the germline ends. Germline V CDR1 and CDR2: SGHDT, YYEEEE. Here the CDR3 DNA reads TGTGCCAGCAGCTGGGCCGATCAGCCCCAGCATTTT. This gives the protein CASSWADQPQHF.

The chain has TRBV7-9 and TRBJ2-7; D possibly corresponds to TRBD1 (5 bases). V was pared by 5 bases and J by 3 bases, with 8 bases between. This CDR3 is 12 amino acids long. Germline CDR1 and CDR2: SEHNR and FQNEAQ (reference sequence). CDR3 DNA: TGTGCCAGCAGCGGACAAAGCTACGAGCAGTACTTC. This codes for CASSGQSYEQYF.

This clone was detected once. Here the CDR3 reads CASSPDRLNTEAFF. The CDR3 region has the DNA TGTGCCAGCAGTCCGGACAGGCTGAACACTGAAGCTTTCTTT. The rearrangement links TRBV6-5 to TRBJ1-1; TRBD1 agrees at 7 bases. J lost 0 bases, V lost 5 bases, and 3 bases had no gene match. Germline lookup yields CDR1 MNHEY and CDR2 SVGAGI. This CDR3 has 14 residues.

This CDR3 is CASSQEGPRYNEQFF. The CDR3 region has the DNA TGCGCCAGCAGCCAGGAGGGACCGAGATACAATGAGCAGTTCTTC. This chain uses TRBV4-1 with TRBJ2-1; maybe TRBD2 (6 bases). Germline CDR1 and CDR2: MGHRA and YSYEKL. The CDR3 extends over 15 amino acids. V was clipped by 3 bases and J by 4 bases, with 13 bases between them.

The chain recombines TRBV29-1 with TRBJ1-3, with TRBD1 as a possible D gene (5 bases). Between the trimmed V and J ends, which lost 7 bases and 3 bases, there was a span of 13 bases. The CDR3 is 13 residues long. The germline gives CDR1 SQVTM, CDR2 ANQGSEA. The CDR3 reads CSAGGGNGNTIYF. In DNA form, the CDR3 reads TGCAGCGCCGGGGGGGGAAATGGAAACACCATATATTTT.

The gene calls are TRBV10-3 and TRBJ1-1; D not certain. The CDR3 length is 15 residues. Germline loops: CDR1 ENHRY, CDR2 SYGVKD. V was trimmed by 0 bases and J by 7 bases, leaving 15 bases between them. The CDR3 reads CAISESAATLNEAFF. The CDR3 nucleotides read TGTGCCATCAGTGAGTCTGCGGCAACACTAAATGAAGCTTTCTTT.

V and J are TRBV13 and TRBJ1-6; D is undetermined. V lost 4 bases and J 4 bases, leaving 5 bases between the germline ends. CDR1 is PRHDT, CDR2 FYEKMQ, per germline (reference sequence). This CDR3 spans 13 amino acids. CDR3 sequence reads: CASSSLYNSPLHF. The DNA for the CDR3 is TGTGCCAGCAGCTCGTTATATAATTCACCCCTCCACTTT.

This sequence joins TRBV5-4 and TRBJ2-3, with TRBD2 identical over 12 bases. This CDR3 has 15 residues. Germline V gene lookup returns CDR1 SGHNT and CDR2 YYREEE (reference sequence). V dropped 3 bases and J dropped 5; count of bases not matched to a gene: 4. The CDR3 coding sequence is TGTGCCAGCAGCTCTCTAGCGGGGGGGCAAGATACGCAGTATTTT. Translated, it gives CASSSLAGGQDTQYF.

This rearrangement joins TRBV25-1 to TRBJ1-4, with D possibly being TRBD1 (5 bases). V was shortened by 4 bases and J by 8 bases, with 20 bases between the two germline ends. The germline gives CDR1 MGHDK, CDR2 SYGVNS. The length of the CDR3 is 16 residues. The CDR3 DNA sequence: TGTGCCAGCAGTGCCCCCGTGGGGGGTGCAGGGGAAAAACTGTTTTTT. It yields the protein CASSAPVGGAGEKLFF.

This clone has only one observation. This chain connects TRBV5-4 to TRBJ1-1; D unresolved. The CDR3 extends over 15 amino acids. Germline V gene sequence: CDR1 SGHNT, CDR2 YYREEE (reference sequence). V lost 0 bases to trimming and J lost 2 bases, with 11 bases between them. The CDR3 nucleotides read TGTGCCAGCAGCTTGGCCATGGCAGGAAACACTGAAGCTTTCTTT. Translation gives CASSLAMAGNTEAFF.

The V and J genes are TRBV4-1 and TRBJ1-6, with D perhaps TRBD1 (5 bases). V lost 0 bases to trimming and J lost 6 bases, with 15 bases between them. Germline CDR1 is MGHRA and CDR2 is YSYEKL. This CDR3 region has 17 residues. The DNA of the CDR3 is TGCGCCAGCAGCCAAGAGACCCGACAGACGGTTAATTCACCCCTCCACTTT. It codes for CASSQETRQTVNSPLHF.

The genes are TRBV29-1 and TRBJ2-6, with D possibly matching TRBD1 (6 bases). CDR1 SQVTM and CDR2 ANQGSEA come from the germline V gene. The length of the CDR3 is 19 residues. Between the trimmed V and J ends, which lost 3 bases and 0 bases, there was a span of 21 bases. The CDR3 coding sequence is TGCAGCGTTGATGGGTTCGGGGACACCCCAGGCTCTGGGGCCAACGTCCTGACTTTC. It codes for CSVDGFGDTPGSGANVLTF.

As to this clone: The same CDR3 also results from other DNA sequences found in this sample. The rearrangement uses TRBV16 and TRBJ2-7, with 7 nucleotides matching TRBD2. From germline, CDR1 is KGHSY and CDR2 FQNENV. This CDR3 has 15 residues. Germline trimming cut 0 bases from V and 3 bases from J; bases unmatched to any gene: 5. As DNA, the CDR3 is TGTGCCAGCAGCCAATCTGGGACGGGAGGCTACGAGCAGTACTTC. Amino acid sequence: CASSQSGTGGYEQYF.

This clone ranks as medium-sized. V and J are TRBV29-1 and TRBJ2-7, with D perhaps TRBD1 (7 bases). Between the trimmed V and J ends, which lost 8 bases and 6 bases, there was a span of 17 bases. Looked up from germline, CDR1 is SQVTM and CDR2 is ANQGSEA. The CDR3 covers 12 residues. The CDR3 sequence: CSTGGGYAEQYF. CDR3 sequence (DNA): TGCAGCACCGGAGGGGGCTACGCCGAGCAGTACTTC.

This chain links TRBV7-9 with TRBJ2-2; unclear D gene. V was shortened by 1 base and J by 6 bases, with 6 bases between the two germline ends. CDR3 size: 13 residues. The V gene's germline CDR1 is SEHNR and CDR2 FQNEAQ (reference sequence). In DNA form, the CDR3 reads TGTGCCAGCAGCTTAGGGGCAGCCGGGGAGCTGTTTTTT. Amino acid sequence: CASSLGAAGELFF.

The J gene is TRBJ1-5, the V gene TRBV4-1, with D possibly matching TRBD1 (5 bases). The V gene's germline CDR1 is MGHRA and CDR2 YSYEKL. The CDR3 spans 15 residues. Deletions cut 0 bases from V and 0 bases from J, with 6 bases between. The CDR3 sequence: CASSQDRVSNQPQHF. CDR3 DNA: TGCGCCAGCAGCCAAGACAGGGTTAGCAATCAGCCCCAGCATTTT.

The chain is built from TRBV10-2 and TRBJ2-5; D perhaps matches TRBD2 (5 bases). V was pared by 8 bases and J by 5 bases, with 9 bases between. The CDR3 loop spans 11 amino acids. Germline V gives CDR1 WSHSY, CDR2 SAAADI. The CDR3 sequence: CASRRGETQYF. The CDR3 DNA follows: TGCGCCAGCCGAAGAGGGGAGACCCAGTACTTC.

The V gene is TRBV5-1, the J gene TRBJ2-1; possibly TRBD1 for D (5 bases). Germline V gene lookup returns CDR1 SGHRS and CDR2 YFSETQ. Between the trimmed V and J ends, which lost 4 bases and 4 bases, there was a span of 24 bases. The CDR3 has 18 amino acids. The CDR3 region is CASSVARSLDRLYNEQFF. CDR3 nucleotides: TGCGCCAGCAGCGTGGCCCGATCCTTAGACAGATTATACAATGAGCAGTTCTTC.

V is TRBV2 and J is TRBJ1-3; weak D call: TRBD1 (6 bases). This CDR3 spans 18 amino acids. V was clipped by 1 base and J by 0 bases, with 16 bases between them. Per germline, CDR1 SNHLY and CDR2 FYNNEI. The CDR3 DNA follows: TGTGCCAGCAGTGAAGGGACAGCAGTAACCCTCTCTGGAAACACCATATATTTT. It yields the protein CASSEGTAVTLSGNTIYF.

The chain carries TRBV5-1 and TRBJ2-1; a weak D match, TRBD1 (6 bases). Germline V gene data show CDR1 as SGHRS and CDR2 as YFSETQ. V lost 1 base to trimming and J lost 4 bases, with 12 bases between them. This CDR3 is built from 15 residues. Written as DNA, the CDR3 is TGCGCCAGCAGCTTGTTACAGGGCCAATACAATGAGCAGTTCTTC. Its protein is CASSLLQGQYNEQFF.

This clone occurred once. This rearrangement joins TRBV4-1 to TRBJ1-1; maybe TRBD1 (6 bases). The CDR3 is 15 residues long. Trimming stripped 3 bases from V and 7 bases from J, with 18 bases between. The germline V gene encodes CDR1 MGHRA and CDR2 YSYEKL. The CDR3 DNA reads as TGCGCCAGCAGCCAGACAGAGGACAGTGCGAGTGAAGCTTTCTTT. Amino acid sequence: CASSQTEDSASEAFF.

The chain is built from TRBV9 and TRBJ2-7; a possible D gene is TRBD2 (5 bases). Germline loops: CDR1 SGDLS, CDR2 YYNGEE. This CDR3 contains 12 residues. V lost 3 bases to trimming and J lost 6 bases, with 10 bases between them. The CDR3 nucleotides are TGTGCCAGCAGCGGACGGACTGGCGAGCAGTACTTC. Protein: CASSGRTGEQYF.

The rearrangement links TRBV14 to TRBJ1-1, with no clear D. Per germline, CDR1 SGHDN and CDR2 FVKESK. The V end was cut by 4 bases, the J end by 0 bases, with 9 bases between. This CDR3 has 14 amino acids. The DNA of the CDR3 is TGTGCCAGCAGCCCCGACAATGTGAACACTGAAGCTTTCTTT. Protein: CASSPDNVNTEAFF.

The chain couples TRBV13 to TRBJ2-5; possible D gene TRBD2, 6 bases. The J call may not be correct, given that the DNA end is closer to TRBJ2-7. This CDR3 spans 16 amino acids. The germline V gene encodes CDR1 PRHDT and CDR2 FYEKMQ (reference sequence). This chain's CDR3 is CASSPLMGGPSYEQYF. In nucleotides, the CDR3 is TGTGCCAGCAGCCCCCTGATGGGAGGACCCTCCTACGAGCAGTACTTC.

The chain is built from TRBV7-3 and TRBJ2-5; D remains ambiguous. V shed 5 bases and J shed 0 bases, with 7 bases lying between them. CDR3 length: 13 amino acids. Germline V gene lookup returns CDR1 SGHTA and CDR2 FQGTGA. The CDR3 nucleotides read TGTGCCAGCAGCCCTCGGTACCAAGAGACCCAGTACTTC. Its translation is CASSPRYQETQYF.

The chain is built from TRBV7-8 and TRBJ2-7; TRBD1 is a possible D gene (6 bases). Trimming took off 5 bases at V and 2 bases at J, with 13 bases between the two ends. Germline CDR1 and CDR2: SGHVS and FQNEAQ. CDR3 size: 14 residues. The CDR3 sequence: CASSRQVITYEQYF. In nucleotides, the CDR3 is TGTGCCAGCAGCCGACAGGTAATCACCTACGAGCAGTACTTC. Together with reference TRBV7-8 and TRBJ2-7, the CDR3 gives the full variable domain: GAGVSQSPRYKVAKRGQDVALRCDPISGHVSLFWYQQALGQGPEFLTYFQNEAQLDKSGLPSDRFFAERPEGSVSTLKIQRTQQEDSAVYLCASSRQVITYEQYFGPGTRLTVT.